This entry lists 28 T cell receptor beta chains sequenced from one sample in a study of cytomegalovirus exposure and HLA in healthy donors. Researchers ran the PCR with 60 Vbeta and 13 Jbeta primers. TCRdb's table, derived via immunoSEQ multiplex PCR, lists solely in-frame clones and lacks some. The repertoire has fewer than 200,000 clones, 68% of them found once; the top ten carry approximately 1.5%. The sequenced sample consisted of PBMCs. The receptors come from a man aged 50 to 60 in good health and CMV-seronegative.

V gene TRBV5-6 combines with J gene TRBJ1-3; D is undetermined. CDR1 is SGHDT, CDR2 YYEEEE, per germline. V was pared by 0 bases and J by 1 base, with 8 bases between. The CDR3 contains 15 residues. The CDR3 region has the DNA TGTGCCAGCAGCTTGGGCAGGCCGTCTGGAAACACCATATATTTT. Residues: CASSLGRPSGNTIYF.

This clone appeared a few times. V is TRBV5-6 and J is TRBJ1-1; a weak D match, TRBD1 (5 bases). The germline V and J ends were trimmed by 0 bases and 2 bases, with 17 bases remaining between them. Germline assignment: CDR1 SGHDT and CDR2 YYEEEE. The CDR3 is 17 amino acids. The CDR3 loop reads CASSLVWEGPSNTEAFF. The DNA for the CDR3 is TGTGCCAGCAGCTTGGTGTGGGAGGGGCCTTCCAACACTGAAGCTTTCTTT.

The CDR3 loop reads CASSSRDRLYF. CDR3 nucleotides: TGTGCCAGCAGTTCCCGGGACAGACTGTACTTC. V is TRBV6-5 and J is TRBJ2-4; 7 bases match TRBD1. This CDR3 spans 11 amino acids. Trimming removed 4 bases from V and 15 bases from J; junction bases left unmatched: 6. Germline CDR1 MNHEY, CDR2 SVGAGI.

The rearrangement uses TRBV4-2 and TRBJ2-1; 8 bases match TRBD1. Germline trimming cut 0 bases from V and 4 bases from J; bases unmatched to any gene: 2. The CDR3 has 15 residues. Germline V gene sequence: CDR1 LGHNA, CDR2 YNFKEQ. CDR3 coding DNA: TGTGCCAGCAGCCAAGAAAGGACAGGGTACAATGAGCAGTTCTTC. Amino acid sequence: CASSQERTGYNEQFF.

This clone was observed a few times. This chain connects TRBV2 to TRBJ1-5; unclear D gene. Germline V gene lookup returns CDR1 SNHLY and CDR2 FYNNEI. Trimming removed 1 base from V and 0 bases from J, with 4 bases in between. The CDR3 runs to 14 residues. CDR3 protein: CASSEDYSNQPQHF. The CDR3 DNA is TGTGCCAGCAGTGAAGATTATAGCAATCAGCCCCAGCATTTT.

V usage is TRBV25-1 and J usage is TRBJ1-2; the D is unclear. This CDR3 comprises 16 residues. Germline assignment: CDR1 MGHDK and CDR2 SYGVNS. V was trimmed by 0 bases and J by 2 bases, leaving 13 bases between them. The CDR3 loop is CASSEYLSGGNYGYTF. In DNA, the CDR3 is TGTGCCAGCAGTGAATATCTAAGTGGCGGAAACTATGGCTACACCTTC.

The chain uses TRBV13 and TRBJ2-4, with TRBD1 matching over 8 bases. The length of the CDR3 is 14 residues. V trimming: 6 bases; J trimming: 6 bases; junction bases outside the gene matches: 7. Germline lookup yields CDR1 PRHDT and CDR2 FYEKMQ (reference sequence). The CDR3 sequence is CASRGRGQGNIQYF. The DNA for the CDR3 is TGTGCCAGCAGAGGCCGTGGACAGGGAAACATTCAGTACTTC. Using reference TRBV13 and TRBJ2-4 for the parts outside the CDR3, the full variable domain is AAGVIQSPRHLIKEKRETATLKCYPIPRHDTVYWYQQGPGQDPQFLISFYEKMQSDKGSIPDRFSAQQFSDYHSELNMSSLELGDSALYFCASRGRGQGNIQYFGAGTRLSVL.

This clone occurred a few times. CDR3 DNA sequence: TGCGCCAGCAGCCAAGAATCGGCAACCGGACTTTCACCCCTCCACTTT. As protein: CASSQESATGLSPLHF. This rearrangement joins TRBV4-1 to TRBJ1-6; no definite D call. The CDR3 has 16 amino acids. Per germline, CDR1 MGHRA and CDR2 YSYEKL. Trimming removed 0 bases from V and 9 bases from J, with 15 bases in between.

The chain has TRBV5-1 and TRBJ1-2, with a weak D call TRBD1 (5 bases). Germline CDR1 is SGHRS and CDR2 is YFSETQ. CDR3 length: 14 amino acids. V dropped 4 bases and J dropped 3 bases, with 13 bases sitting between them. The CDR3 loop reads CASSRITGDYGYTF. The CDR3, as DNA: TGCGCCAGCAGCAGAATCACGGGGGACTATGGCTACACCTTC. Full variable domain (remainder filled in from reference TRBV5-1 and TRBJ1-2): KAGVTQTPRYLIKTRGQQVTLSCSPISGHRSVSWYQQTPGQGLQFLFEYFSETQRNKGNFPGRFSGRQFSNSRSEMNVSTLELGDSALYLCASSRITGDYGYTFGSGTRLTVV.

The table lists this clone with a few counts. The chain has TRBV4-1 and TRBJ1-1; unclear D gene. CDR3 length: 15 residues. Trimming left V 4 bases short and J 3 bases short, with 15 bases between. Germline loops: CDR1 MGHRA, CDR2 YSYEKL. For the CDR3, the DNA is TGCGCCAGCAGCCTTACGTCGGAGGGCCACACTGAAGCTTTCTTT. As protein: CASSLTSEGHTEAFF.

The V call is TRBV28, the J call TRBJ1-1; TRBD1 aligns across 12 bases. There are 16 residues in the CDR3. Germline V gene data show CDR1 as MDHEN and CDR2 as SYDVKM. J lost 2 bases, V lost 6 bases, and 7 bases had no gene match. The CDR3 sequence is CASRTPGQGANTEAFF. In DNA, the CDR3 is TGTGCCAGCAGGACTCCGGGACAGGGGGCCAACACTGAAGCTTTCTTT.

CDR3 region: CSVALTGRSPLHF. The CDR3 nucleotides read TGCAGCGTTGCCCTGACAGGTCGGTCACCCCTCCACTTT. This chain links TRBV29-1 with TRBJ1-6; the D gene is possibly TRBD1 (6 bases). This CDR3 has 13 amino acids. The V gene's germline CDR1 is SQVTM and CDR2 ANQGSEA. Trimming took off 4 bases at V and 10 bases at J, with 14 bases between the two ends.

The rearrangement links TRBV15 to TRBJ2-5, with D perhaps TRBD2 (6 bases). The CDR3 has 15 amino acids. The V gene lost 0 bases and the J gene lost 4 bases, with 12 bases spanning the gap. Germline lookup yields CDR1 LNHNV and CDR2 YYDKDF (reference sequence). In nucleotides, the CDR3 is TGTGCCACCAGCAGAGAACAGCGACTAGGAGAGACCCAGTACTTC. Translation gives CATSREQRLGETQYF.

The chain couples TRBV5-6 to TRBJ2-2; TRBD1 is a possible D gene (6 bases). The CDR3 has 13 amino acids. Germline V gives CDR1 SGHDT, CDR2 YYEEEE. Trimming pared 6 bases from V and 3 bases from J, leaving 9 bases between. The CDR3 DNA reads TGTGCCAGCAACAGGGTGGACACCGGGGAGCTGTTTTTT. Translated, it gives CASNRVDTGELFF.

This clone was picked up a small number of times. The gene calls are TRBV4-3 and TRBJ2-7, with 7 bases fitting TRBD1. There are 15 residues in the CDR3. The germline gives CDR1 LGHNA, CDR2 YSLEER. V lost 0 bases and J lost 6; bases outside the gene matches: 8. The CDR3 sequence is CASSQDLEGAREQYF. The CDR3 DNA is TGCGCCAGCAGCCAAGATCTTGAGGGGGCGCGCGAGCAGTACTTC.

The chain couples TRBV5-6 to TRBJ2-5; 7 positions agree with TRBD2. In germline, CDR1 is SGHDT, CDR2 YYEEEE. After removal of 6 bases from V and 1 base from J, the junction contained 6 bases not matched to a gene. The CDR3 extends over 14 amino acids. The CDR3, as DNA: TGTGCCAGCACCCCAGCGGGGACCCAAGAGACCCAGTACTTC. It codes for CASTPAGTQETQYF.

The gene calls are TRBV28 and TRBJ2-2; 8 bases are a match to TRBD2. The germline CDR1 and CDR2 sequences are MDHEN and SYDVKM. This CDR3 region has 17 residues. Trimming removed 4 bases from V and 2 bases from J; junction bases left unmatched: 9. The CDR3 spells CASSSPRSGENTGELFF. Written as DNA, the CDR3 is TGTGCCAGCAGTTCCCCCCGTAGCGGGGAAAACACCGGGGAGCTGTTTTTT.

This clone was seen a handful of times. The V gene is TRBV6-1, the J gene TRBJ1-2, with 7 bases fitting TRBD1. V was clipped by 7 bases and J by 2 bases; unmatched bases: 10. The CDR3 has 15 amino acids. The germline CDR1 and CDR2 sequences are MNHNS and SASEGT. CDR3 sequence (DNA): TGTGCCAGCACCTCGACAGGGACCCTGAACTATGGCTACACCTTC. This translates into CASTSTGTLNYGYTF.

The V and J genes are TRBV7-9 and TRBJ1-2; no clear D gene. Trimming removed 5 bases at V and 3 bases at J, with 13 bases between. Germline CDR1 is SEHNR and CDR2 is FQNEAQ (reference sequence). The CDR3 is made up of 14 amino acids. CDR3 loop: CASSAILTDYGYTF. The CDR3 bases are TGTGCCAGCAGCGCCATCCTGACTGACTATGGCTACACCTTC.

V usage is TRBV28 and J usage is TRBJ2-7; 10 nucleotides line up with TRBD2. The CDR3 is made up of 14 amino acids. Trimming cost V 7 bases and J 1 base; bases outside gene matches: 4. Per the germline V gene, CDR1 is MDHEN and CDR2 is SYDVKM. CDR3 sequence: CASTSGGGSYEQYF. The CDR3 region has the DNA TGTGCCAGCACGAGCGGGGGGGGATCCTACGAGCAGTACTTC.

J is TRBJ1-5 and V is TRBV2, with 11 nucleotides matching TRBD1. The CDR3 is made up of 14 amino acids. The germline CDR1 and CDR2 sequences are SNHLY and FYNNEI. V shed 4 bases, J shed 6 bases, and the junction held 2 bases outside the gene matches. This CDR3 is CASSGTGGTQPQHF. CDR3 in DNA: TGTGCCAGCAGTGGGACAGGGGGCACTCAGCCCCAGCATTTT.

The chain recombines TRBV4-1 with TRBJ2-5; tentative D call: TRBD2 (6 bases). Germline-derived CDR1 and CDR2 are MGHRA and YSYEKL. Deletions cut 6 bases from V and 1 base from J, with 15 bases between. The CDR3 has 15 amino acids. CDR3 sequence reads: CASRGGLGGQETQYF. CDR3 DNA sequence: TGCGCCAGCAGGGGCGGGTTGGGGGGCCAAGAGACCCAGTACTTC.

The V call is TRBV6-6, the J call TRBJ2-5, with a possible D match to TRBD1 (6 bases). The germline V gene has CDR1 MNHNY and CDR2 SVGAGI (reference sequence). The CDR3 totals 16 residues. Trimming stripped 7 bases from V and 1 base from J, with 19 bases between. The CDR3 DNA sequence: TGTGCCAGCACCCCTAGGGGTGGGGGCGGCCAAGAGACCCAGTACTTC. It yields the protein CASTPRGGGGQETQYF.

The chain combines TRBV4-2 with TRBJ2-3, with TRBD1 matching 8 bases. The germline V gene encodes CDR1 LGHNA and CDR2 YNFKEQ. After removal of 4 bases from V and 1 base from J, the junction contained 4 bases not matched to a gene. This CDR3 region has 15 residues. The chain's CDR3 is CASSPDRGGTDTQYF. CDR3 coding DNA: TGTGCCAGCAGCCCCGACAGGGGAGGCACAGATACGCAGTATTTT.

The chain joins TRBV5-1 to TRBJ1-5; 8 positions agree with TRBD1. This CDR3 region has 15 residues. Per germline, CDR1 SGHRS and CDR2 YFSETQ. V trimming: 5 bases; J trimming: 5 bases; junction bases outside the gene matches: 9. The CDR3 protein is CASSHGTGGDQPQHF. The CDR3 nucleotides are TGCGCCAGCAGTCATGGGACAGGAGGGGATCAGCCCCAGCATTTT.

The sample holds a few counts of this clone. The rearrangement links TRBV9 to TRBJ2-3; 9 bases align to TRBD2. J lost 0 bases, V lost 2 bases, and 10 bases had no gene match. Germline CDR1 reads SGDLS; CDR2 reads YYNGEE. The CDR3 has 18 residues. The CDR3 DNA follows: TGTGCCAGCAGCGTCCCAAGAGAGCGGGGGGTCAGCACAGATACGCAGTATTTT. Translation gives CASSVPRERGVSTDTQYF.

CDR3 coding DNA: TGTGCCAGCAGTTCCCGTCCTAATGAAAAACTGTTTTTT. This encodes CASSSRPNEKLFF. The rearrangement joins TRBV27 to TRBJ1-4; D ambiguous. This CDR3 spans 13 amino acids. V lost 4 bases to trimming and J lost 3 bases, with 6 bases between them. CDR1 is MNHEY, CDR2 SMNVEV, per germline (reference sequence).

The rearrangement joins TRBV5-1 to TRBJ1-2; 9 positions agree with TRBD1. CDR3 length equals 16 residues. Germline V gene sequence: CDR1 SGHRS, CDR2 YFSETQ. J lost 7 bases, V lost 1 base, and 11 bases had no gene match. The CDR3 DNA is TGCGCCAGCAGCTTGCGTTTTGGACAGGGGCGAGGTGGCTACACCTTC. Protein sequence: CASSLRFGQGRGGYTF.